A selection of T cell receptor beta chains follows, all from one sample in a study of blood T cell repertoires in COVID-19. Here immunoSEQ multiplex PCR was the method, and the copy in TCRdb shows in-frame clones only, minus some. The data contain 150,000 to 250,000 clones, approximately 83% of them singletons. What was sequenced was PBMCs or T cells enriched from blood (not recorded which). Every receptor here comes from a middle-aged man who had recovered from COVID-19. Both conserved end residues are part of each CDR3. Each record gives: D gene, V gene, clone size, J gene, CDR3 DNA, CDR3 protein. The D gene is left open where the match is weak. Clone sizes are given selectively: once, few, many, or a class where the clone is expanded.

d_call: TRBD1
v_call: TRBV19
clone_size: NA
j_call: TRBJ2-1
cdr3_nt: TGTGCCAGTAGACTCCGACAGGGGACCTACAATGAGCAGTTCTTC
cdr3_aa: CASRLRQGTYNEQFF

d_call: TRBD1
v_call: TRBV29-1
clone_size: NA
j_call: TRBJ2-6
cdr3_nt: TGCAGCGTGCTACAGGGGAAGACTGGGGCCAACGTCCTGACTTTC
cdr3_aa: CSVLQGKTGANVLTF

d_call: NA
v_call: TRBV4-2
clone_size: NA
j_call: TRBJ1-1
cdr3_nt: TGTGCCAGCAGCCAAGCAGTCATCGTGGGGGGGAACACTGAAGCTTTCTTT
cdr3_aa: CASSQAVIVGGNTEAFF

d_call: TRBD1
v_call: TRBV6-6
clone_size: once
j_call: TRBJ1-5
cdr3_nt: TGTGCCAGCAGTTACTTGGGGACAGGTAGCAATCAGCCCCAGCATTTT
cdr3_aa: CASSYLGTGSNQPQHF

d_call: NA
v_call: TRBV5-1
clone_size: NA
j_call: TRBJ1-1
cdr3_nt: TGCGCCAGCAGCTTGGGACATCTCCCAAACACTGAAGCTTTCTTT
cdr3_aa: CASSLGHLPNTEAFF

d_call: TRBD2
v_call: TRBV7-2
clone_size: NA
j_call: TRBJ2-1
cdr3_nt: TGTGCCAGCAGCTTAGCAGGTCGACTAGCATACGAGCAGTTCTTC
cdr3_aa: CASSLAGRLAYEQFF

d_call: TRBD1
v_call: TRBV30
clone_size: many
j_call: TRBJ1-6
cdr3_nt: TGTGCCTGGAGTGCAGGGACAGTTAGTAATTCACCCCTCCACTTT
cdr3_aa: CAWSAGTVSNSPLHF

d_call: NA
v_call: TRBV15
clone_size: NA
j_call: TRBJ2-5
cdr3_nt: TGTGCCACCAGCCGAGGGTTGAGTTGGGAGACCCAGTACTTC
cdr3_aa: CATSRGLSWETQYF

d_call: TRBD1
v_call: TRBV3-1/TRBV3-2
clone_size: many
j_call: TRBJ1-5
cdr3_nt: TGTGCCAGCAGCCACGCCGGACAGGGGAATCAGCCCCAGCATTTT
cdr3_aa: CASSHAGQGNQPQHF

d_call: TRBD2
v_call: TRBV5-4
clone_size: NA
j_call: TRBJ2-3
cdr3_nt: TGTGCCAGCAGCCGGGGGGGCCGGGACACAGATACGCAGTATTTT
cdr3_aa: CASSRGGRDTDTQYF

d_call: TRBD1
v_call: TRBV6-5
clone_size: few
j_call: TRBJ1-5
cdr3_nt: TGTGCCAGCAGTCCCGGACAGGAGAATCAGCCCCAGCATTTT
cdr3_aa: CASSPGQENQPQHF

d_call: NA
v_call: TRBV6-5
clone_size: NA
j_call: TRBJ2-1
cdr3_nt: TGTGCCAGCAGGACAGGGTTCGGGGGGCAGTTCTTC
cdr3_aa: CASRTGFGGQFF

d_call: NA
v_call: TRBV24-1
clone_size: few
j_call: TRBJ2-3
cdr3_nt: TGTGCCACCAGTGATTGGAGTAGCGGAATCACAGATACGCAGTATTTT
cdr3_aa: CATSDWSSGITDTQYF

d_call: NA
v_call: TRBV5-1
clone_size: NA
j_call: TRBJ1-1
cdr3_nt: TGCGCCAGCAAGACAAAGACGGCGAACACTGAAGCTTTCTTT
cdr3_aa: CASKTKTANTEAFF

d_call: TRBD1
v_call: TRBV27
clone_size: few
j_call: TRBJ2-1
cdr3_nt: TGTGCCAGCAGTCGGGACAGTTACAATGAGCAGTTCTTC
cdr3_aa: CASSRDSYNEQFF

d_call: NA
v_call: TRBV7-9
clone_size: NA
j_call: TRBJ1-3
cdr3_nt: TGTGCCAGCAGCTTAGACCCAGGGCTGGTTGGAAACACCATATATTTT
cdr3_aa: CASSLDPGLVGNTIYF

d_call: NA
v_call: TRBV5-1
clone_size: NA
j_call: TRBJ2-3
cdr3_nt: TGCGCCAGCAGCCCGCGCCCCGGCGGGGGCGCAGATACGCAGTATTTT
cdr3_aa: CASSPRPGGGADTQYF

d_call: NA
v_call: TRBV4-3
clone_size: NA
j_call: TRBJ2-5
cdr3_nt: TGCGCCAGCAGCCTGAACGTGCAGGCCCTCGTGGAGACCCAGTACTTC
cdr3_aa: CASSLNVQALVETQYF

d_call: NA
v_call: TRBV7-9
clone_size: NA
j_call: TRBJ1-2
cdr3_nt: TGTGCCAGCAGCTCCAGGCAGGGGCCTGACTATGGCTACACCTTC
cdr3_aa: CASSSRQGPDYGYTF

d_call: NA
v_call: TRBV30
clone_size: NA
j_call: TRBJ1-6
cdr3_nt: TGTGCCTGGAGTCTCCCCCTCTCACCCCTCCACTTT
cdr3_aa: CAWSLPLSPLHF

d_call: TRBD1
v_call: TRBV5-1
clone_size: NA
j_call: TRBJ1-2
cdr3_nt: TGCGCCAGCAGCTGGGGACAGGGAAATGGCTACACCTTC
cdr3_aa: CASSWGQGNGYTF

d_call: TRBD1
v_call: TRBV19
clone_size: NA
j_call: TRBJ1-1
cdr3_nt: TGTGCCAGTAGTATTTCCTGGACAGGCATCACGAGTAAAGCTTTCTTT
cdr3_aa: CASSISWTGITSKAFF

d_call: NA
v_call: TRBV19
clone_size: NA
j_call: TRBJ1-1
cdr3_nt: TGTGCCAGTAGCCGACAGGTAAACACTGAAGCTTTCTTT
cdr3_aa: CASSRQVNTEAFF

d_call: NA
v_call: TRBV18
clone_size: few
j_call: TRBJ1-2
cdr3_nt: TGTGCCAGCTCACCAGGGCAGGACTATGGCTACACCTTC
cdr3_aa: CASSPGQDYGYTF

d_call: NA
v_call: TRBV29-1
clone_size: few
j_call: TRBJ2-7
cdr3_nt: TGCAGCGTTGGGGCAGGCTCCTACGAGCAGTACTTC
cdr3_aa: CSVGAGSYEQYF

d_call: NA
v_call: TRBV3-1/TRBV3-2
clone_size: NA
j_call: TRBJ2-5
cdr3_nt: TGTGCCAGCAGCCAAGATTTCAGGGGCCAGTACTTC
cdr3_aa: CASSQDFRGQYF

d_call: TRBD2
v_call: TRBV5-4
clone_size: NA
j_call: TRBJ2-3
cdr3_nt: TGTGCCAGCAGCTCCACTAGCGGGGGGGTTTCAGATACGCAGTATTTT
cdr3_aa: CASSSTSGGVSDTQYF

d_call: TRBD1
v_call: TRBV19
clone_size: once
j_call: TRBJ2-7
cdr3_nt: TGTGCCAGTAGTATTCACAGGGGTTCCTACGAGCAGTACTTC
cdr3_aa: CASSIHRGSYEQYF

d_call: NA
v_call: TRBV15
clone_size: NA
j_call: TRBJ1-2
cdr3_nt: TGTGCCACCAGCAGCTTAGACCCGGGGTCCGGGGGCTACACCTTC
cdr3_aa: CATSSLDPGSGGYTF

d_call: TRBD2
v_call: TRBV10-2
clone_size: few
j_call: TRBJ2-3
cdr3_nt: TGCGCCAGCAGTGAACCCCTCGCGCTAGCGGGGTCGACAGATACGCAGTATTTT
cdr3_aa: CASSEPLALAGSTDTQYF

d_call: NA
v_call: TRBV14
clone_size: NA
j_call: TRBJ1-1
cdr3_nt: TGTGCCAGCAGCTCCCAGGTCAACACTGAAGCTTTCTTT
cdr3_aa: CASSSQVNTEAFF

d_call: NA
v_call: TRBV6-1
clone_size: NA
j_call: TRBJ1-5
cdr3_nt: TGTGCCAGCAGTGAGTTTCCACAGAACAATCAGCCCCAGCATTTT
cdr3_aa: CASSEFPQNNQPQHF

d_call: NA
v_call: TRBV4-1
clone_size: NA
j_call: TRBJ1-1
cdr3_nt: TGCGCCAGCAGCCAGTTAGGGAGGGGGAACACTGAAGCTTTCTTT
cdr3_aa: CASSQLGRGNTEAFF

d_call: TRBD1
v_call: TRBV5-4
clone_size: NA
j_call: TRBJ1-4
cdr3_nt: TGTGCCAGCAGCTCGTCGGGACAGGGGAGGGAGACTAATGAAAAACTGTTTTTT
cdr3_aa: CASSSSGQGRETNEKLFF

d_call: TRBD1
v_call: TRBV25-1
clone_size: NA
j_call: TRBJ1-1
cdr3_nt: TGTGCCAGCAGTGAATCTGGGACAGGGGATAAGGATGAAGCTTTCTTT
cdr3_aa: CASSESGTGDKDEAFF

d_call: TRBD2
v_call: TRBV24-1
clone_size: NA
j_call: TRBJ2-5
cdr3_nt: TGTGCCACCAGTGATGCTAGCGGGGGGGAGACCCAGTACTTC
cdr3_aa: CATSDASGGETQYF

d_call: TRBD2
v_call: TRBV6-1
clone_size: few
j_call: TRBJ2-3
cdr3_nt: TGTGCCAGCAGTGACCCTAGCGGGGGCGCAGATACGCAGTATTTT
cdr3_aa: CASSDPSGGADTQYF

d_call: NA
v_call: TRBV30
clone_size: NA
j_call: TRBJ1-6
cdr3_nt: TGTGCCTGGAGAGGAGGGATTTTTTCACCCCTCCACTTT
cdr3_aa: CAWRGGIFSPLHF

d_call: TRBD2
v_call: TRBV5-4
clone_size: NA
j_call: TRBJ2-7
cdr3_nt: TGTGCCAGCAGCTTCGGGACTAACTCCTACGAGCAGTACTTC
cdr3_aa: CASSFGTNSYEQYF

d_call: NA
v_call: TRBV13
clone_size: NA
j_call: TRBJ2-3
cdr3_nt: TGTGCCAGCAGCTTGAGTTACCATCCCACAGATACGCAGTATTTT
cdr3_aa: CASSLSYHPTDTQYF

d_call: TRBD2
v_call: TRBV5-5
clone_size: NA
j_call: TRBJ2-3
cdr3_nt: TGTGCCAGCAGCGACGGGACTATAAGCACAGATACGCAGTATTTT
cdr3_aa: CASSDGTISTDTQYF

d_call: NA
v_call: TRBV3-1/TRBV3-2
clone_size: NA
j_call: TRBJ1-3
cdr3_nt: TGTGCCAGCACCGCCTCACAGCCCTCTGGAAACACCATATATTTT
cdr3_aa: CASTASQPSGNTIYF

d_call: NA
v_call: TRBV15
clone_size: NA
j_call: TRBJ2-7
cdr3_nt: TGTGCCACCAGCAGAGATGTAGGAGCCTCCTACGAGCAGTACTTC
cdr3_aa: CATSRDVGASYEQYF

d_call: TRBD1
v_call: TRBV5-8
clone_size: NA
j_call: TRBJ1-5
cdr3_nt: TGTGCCAGCAGCTTGGGTTCGGGACAGGGAAGCAATCAGCCCCAGCATTTT
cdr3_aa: CASSLGSGQGSNQPQHF

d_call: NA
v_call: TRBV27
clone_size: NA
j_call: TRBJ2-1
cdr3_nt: TGTGCCAGCGCACCCCGAGGGGGTAGGAATGAGCAGTTCTTC
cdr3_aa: CASAPRGGRNEQFF

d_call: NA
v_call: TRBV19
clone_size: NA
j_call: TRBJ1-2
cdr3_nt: TGTGCCAGTACCCGATCGTTGGGGAGGGGTAGTTATACGTACACCTTC
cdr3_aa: CASTRSLGRGSYTYTF

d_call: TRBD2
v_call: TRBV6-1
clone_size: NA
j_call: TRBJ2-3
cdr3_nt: TGTGCCAGCAGTGAGGTCGCGGGGGGGCATACAGATACGCAGTATTTT
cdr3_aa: CASSEVAGGHTDTQYF

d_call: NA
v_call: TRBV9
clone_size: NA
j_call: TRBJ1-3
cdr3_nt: TGTGCCAGCAGCCCTGATTTAGGACAGCCAAGCTCTGGAAACACCATATATTTT
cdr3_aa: CASSPDLGQPSSGNTIYF

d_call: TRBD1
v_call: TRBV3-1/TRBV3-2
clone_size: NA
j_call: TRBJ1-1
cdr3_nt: TGTGCCAGCAGCCAAGGTTGGGACAGGAACACTGAAGCTTTCTTT
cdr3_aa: CASSQGWDRNTEAFF

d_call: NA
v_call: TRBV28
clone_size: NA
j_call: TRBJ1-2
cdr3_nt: TGTGCCAGCAGTCCCCCCGGGGCGGGGGGATACTATGGCTACACCTTC
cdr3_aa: CASSPPGAGGYYGYTF

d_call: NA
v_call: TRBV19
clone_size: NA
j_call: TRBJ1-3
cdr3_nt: TGTGCCAGCCGAGCGAGGGCCCTTGGAAACACCATATATTTT
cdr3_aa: CASRARALGNTIYF